The 20 T cell receptor beta chains given below trace back to one sample, sequenced in a study of blood T cell repertoires in COVID-19. TCRdb's table, derived via immunoSEQ multiplex PCR, lists solely in-frame clones and lacks some. This sample has roughly 28,000 clones, with over 80% found just once. The sequenced sample consisted of peripheral blood. These TCRs come from a man in his sixties or seventies with acute or convalescent COVID-19.

The chain combines TRBV19 with TRBJ2-1, with 7 bases that match TRBD2. V lost 6 bases, J lost 4 bases, and 6 bases stayed unmatched. Germline V gene data show CDR1 as LNHDA and CDR2 as SQIVND (reference sequence). The length of the CDR3 is 14 residues. The CDR3 sequence: CASSPGRGYNEQFF. In DNA form, the CDR3 reads TGTGCCAGTAGCCCGGGGAGGGGATACAATGAGCAGTTCTTC.

The chain carries TRBV7-7 and TRBJ2-5, with TRBD1 matching over 10 bases. The CDR3 extends over 15 amino acids. Per the germline V gene, CDR1 is SSHAT and CDR2 is FNYEAQ (reference sequence). The trim removed 5 bases at V and 5 bases at J, leaving 8 bases unmatched. CDR3 DNA sequence: TGTGCCAGCAGCCCCGGACAGGGGGATCGGGAGACCCAGTACTTC. Amino acids: CASSPGQGDRETQYF.

The gene calls are TRBV2 and TRBJ1-1, with D possibly TRBD1 on 6 matching bases. This CDR3 has 14 residues. CDR1 and CDR2 from the germline V gene are SNHLY and FYNNEI. Trimming removed 8 bases at V and 5 bases at J, with 18 bases between. Here the CDR3 DNA reads TGTGCCAGCTTGACAGGAGGCCACACGACTGAAGCTTTCTTT. Its translation: CASLTGGHTTEAFF. Based on the CDR3 plus reference TRBV2 and TRBJ1-1, the full variable domain is EPEVTQTPSHQVTQMGQEVILRCVPISNHLYFYWYRQILGQKVEFLVSFYNNEISEKSEIFDDQFSVERPDGSNFTLKIRSTKLEDSAMYFCASLTGGHTTEAFFGQGTRLTVV.

This clone is a singleton in its sample. The chain carries TRBV4-3 and TRBJ1-5, with D possibly being TRBD1 (5 bases). Trimming took 3 bases from V and 2 from J, leaving 14 bases between them. Germline CDR1 LGHNA, CDR2 YSLEER. This CDR3 is 16 amino acids long. Here the CDR3 DNA reads TGCGCCAGCAGCCAGCGGATAGGGGAGGGCAATCAGCCCCAGCATTTT. Protein: CASSQRIGEGNQPQHF.

Only one count was recorded for this clone. The rearrangement links TRBV7-2 to TRBJ1-3; no clear D. This CDR3 is 17 amino acids long. In germline, CDR1 is SGHTA, CDR2 FQGNSA. The V end lost 3 bases, the J end lost 0 bases, and 15 bases lay between the germline ends. The CDR3 DNA reads TGTGCCAGCAGCTTCAGTACTCCAAGACTCTCTGGAAACACCATATATTTT. Translated: CASSFSTPRLSGNTIYF. The full variable domain, with the rest looked up from reference TRBV7-2 and TRBJ1-3, is GAGVSQSPSNKVTEKGKDVELRCDPISGHTALYWYRQSLGQGLEFLIYFQGNSAPDKSGLPSDRFSAERTGGSVSTLTIQRTQQEDSAVYLCASSFSTPRLSGNTIYFGEGSWLTVV.

This sequence joins TRBV15 and TRBJ2-3; 7 positions agree with TRBD2. Germline lookup yields CDR1 LNHNV and CDR2 YYDKDF (reference sequence). The CDR3 extends over 16 amino acids. J was trimmed by 2 bases and V by 1 base; bases with no gene match: 6. Here the CDR3 reads CATSRGTSAYTDTQYF. DNA of the CDR3: TGTGCCACCAGCAGAGGTACTAGCGCGTACACAGATACGCAGTATTTT. The entire variable domain, with the rest obtained from reference TRBV15 and TRBJ2-3, is as follows: DAMVIQNPRYQVTQFGKPVTLSCSQTLNHNVMYWYQQKSSQAPKLLFHYYDKDFNNEADTPDNFQSRRPNTSFCFLDIRSPGLGDTAMYLCATSRGTSAYTDTQYFGPGTRLTVL.

This clone was recorded once. The J gene is TRBJ1-5, the V gene TRBV19, with D maybe TRBD1 (5 bases). Trimming cost V 6 bases and J 2 bases, with 17 bases left between them. This CDR3 region has 16 residues. From germline, CDR1 is LNHDA and CDR2 SQIVND (reference sequence). CDR3 region: CASSKVGQGGNQPQHF. CDR3 DNA: TGTGCCAGTAGCAAGGTAGGGCAGGGTGGCAATCAGCCCCAGCATTTT.

The rearrangement uses TRBV28 and TRBJ2-7; D is perhaps TRBD1 (6 bases). The CDR3 sequence is 13 residues long. CDR1 is MDHEN, CDR2 SYDVKM, per germline. Trimming removed 3 bases from V and 3 bases from J, with 9 bases in between. The CDR3 sequence is CASSLGRGYEQYF. CDR3 sequence (DNA): TGTGCCAGCAGTTTGGGCAGGGGCTACGAGCAGTACTTC.

The V and J genes are TRBV7-8 and TRBJ1-1; no clear D gene. The CDR3 totals 15 residues. Germline lookup yields CDR1 SGHVS and CDR2 FQNEAQ. V was trimmed by 3 bases and J by 0 bases, leaving 11 bases between them. The CDR3 DNA sequence: TGTGCCAGCAGCTTGATGCCAGAAATGAACACTGAAGCTTTCTTT. It is translated as CASSLMPEMNTEAFF.

CDR3 in amino acids: CARIQGQWTF. The DNA for the CDR3 is TGTGCCAGGATCCAGGGACAGTGGACCTTC. V gene TRBV2 combines with J gene TRBJ1-2; 7 bases line up with TRBD1. The CDR3 loop spans 10 amino acids. The germline gives CDR1 SNHLY, CDR2 FYNNEI. The V gene end was trimmed by 9 bases and the J gene end by 14 bases; junction bases not matched to a gene: 9.

This chain connects TRBV6-5 to TRBJ1-1; 10 bases are shared with TRBD1. CDR3 size: 13 residues. The V gene end was trimmed by 6 bases and the J gene end by 6 bases; junction bases not matched to a gene: 4. The germline V gene has CDR1 MNHEY and CDR2 SVGAGI. The CDR3 is CASRSTGGPEAFF. The CDR3 coding sequence is TGTGCCAGCAGGTCGACAGGGGGCCCTGAAGCTTTCTTT.

This chain uses TRBV4-2 with TRBJ2-1; TRBD2 aligns across 7 bases. The CDR3 runs 16 residues. CDR1 and CDR2 (germline): LGHNA, YNFKEQ. The ends lost 1 base at V and 3 bases at J; junction bases unmatched: 6. Here the CDR3 reads CASSQGLAVLYNEQFF. The CDR3 DNA reads as TGTGCCAGCAGCCAAGGGCTAGCGGTGCTCTACAATGAGCAGTTCTTC.

The V call is TRBV5-4, the J call TRBJ1-2, with 7 positions matching TRBD1. Germline V gives CDR1 SGHNT, CDR2 YYREEE (reference sequence). Trimming removed 1 base from V and 8 bases from J; junction bases left unmatched: 5. The length of the CDR3 is 13 residues. The CDR3 region is CASSLRQGGGYTF. As DNA, the CDR3 is TGTGCCAGCAGCTTGAGGCAGGGGGGAGGCTACACCTTC.

The chain links TRBV2 to TRBJ1-1; 7 nucleotides agree with TRBD1. The CDR3 spans 12 residues. V was pared by 6 bases and J by 6 bases, with 4 bases of the junction left unmatched. The germline V gene has CDR1 SNHLY and CDR2 FYNNEI. CDR3 coding DNA: TGTGCCAGCAGCCTAGGACAGGCTGAAGCTTTCTTT. It codes for CASSLGQAEAFF.

The chain is built from TRBV13 and TRBJ1-1; 8 bases are a match to TRBD1. This CDR3 is 16 amino acids long. Germline V gene sequence: CDR1 PRHDT, CDR2 FYEKMQ (reference sequence). With V trimmed by 0 bases and J by 11 bases, 14 bases remained unmatched. CDR3 loop: CASSLGFGGQGRVAFF. DNA for the CDR3: TGTGCCAGCAGCTTAGGCTTTGGAGGACAGGGACGAGTTGCTTTCTTT.

The chain uses TRBV7-9 and TRBJ2-5; a weak D match, TRBD1 (6 bases). Germline CDR1 reads SEHNR; CDR2 reads FQNEAQ (reference sequence). Trimming removed 5 bases at V and 5 bases at J, with 12 bases between. CDR3 length equals 13 residues. The DNA for the CDR3 is TGTGCCAGCAGCCGTACAGGGATTGAGACCCAGTACTTC. It encodes CASSRTGIETQYF.

V is TRBV18 and J is TRBJ1-1; perhaps TRBD1 as D (6 bases). CDR3 length equals 14 residues. Germline V gene sequence: CDR1 KGHSH, CDR2 LQKENI. Trimming shortened V by 3 bases and J by 1 base, and 9 bases separated the two germline ends. The CDR3, as DNA: TGTGCCAGCTCACCCTCGACAGGGAACACTGAAGCTTTCTTT. Its protein is CASSPSTGNTEAFF.

The chain has TRBV4-2 and TRBJ2-7; 10 nucleotides line up with TRBD2. Looked up from germline, CDR1 is LGHNA and CDR2 is YNFKEQ. V dropped 0 bases and J dropped 3; count of bases not matched to a gene: 14. The CDR3 spans 19 residues. The CDR3 DNA reads as TGTGCCAGCAGCCAAGATCGAACTAGCGGGGAGACATTATACTACGAGCAGTACTTC. It encodes CASSQDRTSGETLYYEQYF.

This clone showed up just a few times. The gene calls are TRBV11-2 and TRBJ2-1, with 7 positions matching TRBD2. The CDR3 totals 15 residues. Germline V gives CDR1 SGHAT, CDR2 FQNNGV. The V segment lost 7 bases and the J segment 3 bases; nucleotides outside the gene matches: 9. This CDR3 is CASIPDREGYNEQFF. CDR3 DNA: TGTGCCAGCATCCCAGATAGGGAGGGCTACAATGAGCAGTTCTTC.

V is TRBV6-2 or TRBV6-3 and J is TRBJ1-1; D is perhaps TRBD1 (6 bases). Trimming took 2 bases from V and 2 from J, leaving 18 bases between them. Germline CDR1 and CDR2: MNHEY and SVGEGT. The CDR3 covers 17 residues. Here the CDR3 DNA reads TGTGCCAGCAGTTACGAGGGGGGGCAGTTGATAAACACTGAAGCTTTCTTT. Residues: CASSYEGGQLINTEAFF.